The clone carrying this T cell receptor beta chain was seen a single time. Its cognate antigen is unknown. This entry belongs to a study of blood T cells in healthy people across ages. Whole-study findings and limits: Long-lived donors carried more naive CD4+ cells and greater diversity than aged donors. Diversity figures derived from one million T cells were judged to underestimate the true value.

Through a sample-barcoded 5' primer and a J-beta primer mix, a second PCR was run for roughly 6 to 12 cycles. In TCRdb, the 5' RACE reads were re-called with MiXCR into one record per CDR3 protein. The sample lists about 1.4 million distinct CDR3 sequences, 55% to 75% occurring once. The sample taken for sequencing was blood. The origin of this receptor is a man younger than 35 in good health.

The CDR3 reads CASSFSDYGEQFF. The CDR3, as DNA: TGTGCCAGCAGCTTCTCCGACTACGGTGAGCAGTTCTTC. The rearrangement uses TRBV7-9 and TRBJ2-1; D may be TRBD2 (5 bases). Between the trimmed V and J ends, which lost 3 bases and 9 bases, there was a span of 12 bases. This CDR3 has 13 residues. CDR1 and CDR2 from the germline V gene are SEHNR and FQNEAQ (reference sequence). The full variable domain, rest sourced from reference TRBV7-9 and TRBJ2-1, is DTGVSQNPRHKITKRGQNVTFRCDPISEHNRLYWYRQTLGQGPEFLTYFQNEAQLEKSRLLSDRFSAERPKGSFSTLEIQRTEQGDSAMYLCASSFSDYGEQFFGPGTRLTVL.